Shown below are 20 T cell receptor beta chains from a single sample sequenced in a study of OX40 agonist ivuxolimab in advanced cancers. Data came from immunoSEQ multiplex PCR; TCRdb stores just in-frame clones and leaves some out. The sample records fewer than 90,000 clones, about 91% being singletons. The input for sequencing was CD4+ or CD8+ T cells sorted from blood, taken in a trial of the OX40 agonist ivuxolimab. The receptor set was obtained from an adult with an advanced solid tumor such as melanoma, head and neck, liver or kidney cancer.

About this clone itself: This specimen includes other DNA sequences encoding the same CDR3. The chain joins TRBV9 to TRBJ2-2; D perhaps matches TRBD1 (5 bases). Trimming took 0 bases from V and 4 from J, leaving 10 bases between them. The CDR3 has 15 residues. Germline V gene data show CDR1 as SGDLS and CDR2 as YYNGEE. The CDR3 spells CASSVAGQGTGELFF. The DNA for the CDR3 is TGTGCCAGCAGCGTAGCAGGTCAGGGCACCGGGGAGCTGTTTTTT.

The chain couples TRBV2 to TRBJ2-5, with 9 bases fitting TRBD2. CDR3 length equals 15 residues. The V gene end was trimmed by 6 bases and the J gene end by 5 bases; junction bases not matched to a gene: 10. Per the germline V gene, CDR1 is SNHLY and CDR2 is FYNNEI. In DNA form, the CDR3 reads TGTGCCAGCAGAACCGGACTAGCGCGCCTGGAGACCCAGTACTTC. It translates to CASRTGLARLETQYF. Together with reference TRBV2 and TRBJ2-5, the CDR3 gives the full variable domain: EPEVTQTPSHQVTQMGQEVILRCVPISNHLYFYWYRQILGQKVEFLVSFYNNEISEKSEIFDDQFSVERPDGSNFTLKIRSTKLEDSAMYFCASRTGLARLETQYFGPGTRLLVL.

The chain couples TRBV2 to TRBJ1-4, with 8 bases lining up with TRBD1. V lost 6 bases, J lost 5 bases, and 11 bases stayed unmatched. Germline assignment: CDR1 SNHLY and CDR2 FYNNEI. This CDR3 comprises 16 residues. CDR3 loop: CASRDWTGYGNEKLFF. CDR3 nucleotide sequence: TGTGCCAGCAGGGATTGGACAGGGTACGGAAATGAAAAACTGTTTTTT.

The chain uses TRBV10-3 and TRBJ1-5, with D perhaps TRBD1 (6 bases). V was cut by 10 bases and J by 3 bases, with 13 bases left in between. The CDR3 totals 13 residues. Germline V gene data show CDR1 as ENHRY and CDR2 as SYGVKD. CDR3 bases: TGTGCCACACGACAGGCCGACAATCAGCCCCAGCATTTT. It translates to CATRQADNQPQHF.

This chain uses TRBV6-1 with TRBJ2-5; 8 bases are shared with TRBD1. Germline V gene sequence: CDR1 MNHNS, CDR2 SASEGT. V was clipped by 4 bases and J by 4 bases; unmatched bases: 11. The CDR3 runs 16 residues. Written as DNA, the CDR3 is TGTGCCAGCAGTGGGGGACTGGCAGGGGGCCGAGAGACCCAGTACTTC. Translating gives CASSGGLAGGRETQYF.

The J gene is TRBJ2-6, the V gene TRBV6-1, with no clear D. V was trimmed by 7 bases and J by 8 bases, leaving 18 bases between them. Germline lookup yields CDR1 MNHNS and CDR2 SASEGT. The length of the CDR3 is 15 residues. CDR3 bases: TGTGCCAGCACCCCTGGGCAGACTCCTTCCAACGTCCTGACTTTC. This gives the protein CASTPGQTPSNVLTF.

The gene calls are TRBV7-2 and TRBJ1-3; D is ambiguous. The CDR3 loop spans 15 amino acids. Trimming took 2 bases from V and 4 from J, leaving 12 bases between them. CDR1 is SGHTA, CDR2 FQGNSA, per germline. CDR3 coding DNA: TGTGCCAGCAGCTTACTTTTCAGCTCAGGAAACACCATATATTTT. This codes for CASSLLFSSGNTIYF.

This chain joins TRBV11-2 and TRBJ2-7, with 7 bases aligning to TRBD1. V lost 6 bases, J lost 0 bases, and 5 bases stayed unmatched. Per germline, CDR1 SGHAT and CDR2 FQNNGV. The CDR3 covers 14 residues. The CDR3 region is CASRGQSSSYEQYF. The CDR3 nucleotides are TGTGCCAGCAGGGGACAGTCGAGCTCCTACGAGCAGTACTTC.

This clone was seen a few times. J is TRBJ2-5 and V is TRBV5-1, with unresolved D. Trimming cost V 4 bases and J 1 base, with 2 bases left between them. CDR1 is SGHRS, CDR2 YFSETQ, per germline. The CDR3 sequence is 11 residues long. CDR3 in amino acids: CASSTQETQYF. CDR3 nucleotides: TGCGCCAGCAGCACCCAAGAGACCCAGTACTTC.

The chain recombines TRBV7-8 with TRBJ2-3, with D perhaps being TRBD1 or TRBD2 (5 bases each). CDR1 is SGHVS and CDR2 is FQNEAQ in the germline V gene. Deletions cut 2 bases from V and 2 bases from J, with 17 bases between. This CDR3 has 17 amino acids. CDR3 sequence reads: CASSLRDPSRYTDTQYF. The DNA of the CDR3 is TGTGCCAGCAGCTTACGGGACCCCAGTCGCTACACAGATACGCAGTATTTT.

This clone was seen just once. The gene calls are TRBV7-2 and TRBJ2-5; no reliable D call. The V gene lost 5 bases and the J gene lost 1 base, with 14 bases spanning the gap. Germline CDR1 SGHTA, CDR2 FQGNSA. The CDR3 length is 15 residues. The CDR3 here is CASSPFPIPQETQYF. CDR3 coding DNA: TGTGCCAGCAGCCCTTTCCCTATTCCCCAAGAGACCCAGTACTTC.

In nucleotides, the CDR3 is TGTGCCAGCAGTTTATCTCCCCATAGAAAGGATGAAAAACTGTTTTTT. Encoded protein: CASSLSPHRKDEKLFF. This chain links TRBV27 with TRBJ1-4, with unresolved D. The CDR3 spans 16 residues. V lost 0 bases and J lost 6, with 14 bases in between. Germline V lookup: CDR1 MNHEY, CDR2 SMNVEV (reference sequence).

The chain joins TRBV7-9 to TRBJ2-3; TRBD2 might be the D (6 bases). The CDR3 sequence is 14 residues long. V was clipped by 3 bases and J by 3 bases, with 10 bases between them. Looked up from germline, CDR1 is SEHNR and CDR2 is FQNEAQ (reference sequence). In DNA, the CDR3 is TGTGCCAGCAGCTTTGTCGGGGGAACAGATACGCAGTATTTT. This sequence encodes CASSFVGGTDTQYF.

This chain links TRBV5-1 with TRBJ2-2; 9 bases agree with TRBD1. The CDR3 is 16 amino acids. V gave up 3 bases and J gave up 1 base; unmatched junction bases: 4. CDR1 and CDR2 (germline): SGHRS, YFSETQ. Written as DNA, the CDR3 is TGCGCCAGCAGCTGGGGGACAGGGCTGAACACCGGGGAGCTGTTTTTT. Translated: CASSWGTGLNTGELFF.

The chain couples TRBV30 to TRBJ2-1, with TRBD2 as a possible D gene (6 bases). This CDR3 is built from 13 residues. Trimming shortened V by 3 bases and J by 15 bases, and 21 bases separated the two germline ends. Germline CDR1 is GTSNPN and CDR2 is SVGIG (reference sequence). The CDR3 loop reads CAWSPPSGRPSFF. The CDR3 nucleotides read TGTGCCTGGAGCCCCCCCAGCGGGCGTCCCTCGTTCTTC.

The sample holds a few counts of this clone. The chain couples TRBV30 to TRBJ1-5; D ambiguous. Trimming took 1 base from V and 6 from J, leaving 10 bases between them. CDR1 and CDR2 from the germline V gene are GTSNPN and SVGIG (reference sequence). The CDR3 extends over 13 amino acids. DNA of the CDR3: TGTGCCTGGAGTGCAACGGAGAGTCAGCCCCAGCATTTT. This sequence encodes CAWSATESQPQHF.

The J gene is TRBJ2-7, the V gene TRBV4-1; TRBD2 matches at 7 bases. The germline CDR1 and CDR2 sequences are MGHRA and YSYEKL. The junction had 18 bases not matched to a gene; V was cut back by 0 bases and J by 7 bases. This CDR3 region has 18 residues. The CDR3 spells CASSQESAGRAMGGEQYF. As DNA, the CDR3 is TGCGCCAGCAGCCAAGAATCGGCAGGTCGGGCCATGGGAGGGGAGCAGTACTTC.

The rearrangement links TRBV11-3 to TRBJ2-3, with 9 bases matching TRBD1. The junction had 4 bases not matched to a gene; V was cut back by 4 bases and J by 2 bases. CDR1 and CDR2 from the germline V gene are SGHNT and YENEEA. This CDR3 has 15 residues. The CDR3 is CASSSGQGNTDTQYF. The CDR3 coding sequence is TGTGCCAGCAGCTCGGGACAGGGCAACACAGATACGCAGTATTTT.

CDR3 sequence: CASSLAAGGTNQPQHF. The DNA of the CDR3 is TGTGCCAGCAGTTTAGCGGCAGGGGGAACCAATCAGCCCCAGCATTTT. V is TRBV28 and J is TRBJ1-5; 7 bases are shared with TRBD1. Germline CDR1 MDHEN, CDR2 SYDVKM. V dropped 2 bases and J dropped 3; count of bases not matched to a gene: 7. The CDR3 consists of 16 residues. Using reference TRBV28 and TRBJ1-5 for the parts outside the CDR3, the full variable domain is DVKVTQSSRYLVKRTGEKVFLECVQDMDHENMFWYRQDPGLGLRLIYFSYDVKMKEKGDIPEGYSVSREKKERFSLILESASTNQTSMYLCASSLAAGGTNQPQHFGDGTRLSIL.

DNA of the CDR3: TGTGCCACCAGACAGGGGGCGTCAGATACGCAGTATTTT. This gives the protein CATRQGASDTQYF. The gene calls are TRBV2 and TRBJ2-3; 10 bases are a match to TRBD1. Germline CDR1 is SNHLY and CDR2 is FYNNEI. V trimming: 10 bases; J trimming: 4 bases; junction bases outside the gene matches: 5. The CDR3 runs 13 residues.